These 32 T cell receptor beta chains were sequenced from one sample in a study of cytomegalovirus exposure and HLA in healthy donors. The PCR made use of 60 Vbeta and 13 Jbeta primers. Profiled with immunoSEQ multiplex PCR; TCRdb holds only in-frame clones, not every one. The sample includes 100,000 to 150,000 clones, over 65% seen only once; the top ten take just under 2%. Sequenced input: PBMCs. The source of these receptors is a man between 45 and 60 years old in good health and CMV-seronegative.

The J gene is TRBJ2-1, the V gene TRBV5-1; 10 bases map to TRBD1. J was trimmed by 10 bases and V by 3 bases; bases with no gene match: 10. This CDR3 contains 15 residues. From germline, CDR1 is SGHRS and CDR2 YFSETQ. For the CDR3, the DNA is TGCGCCAGCAGCTACGGACAGGGGGAGGGTTTCGAGCAGTTCTTC. The encoded protein is CASSYGQGEGFEQFF.

The rearrangement joins TRBV18 to TRBJ1-3, with D unresolved. There are 14 residues in the CDR3. The V end was cut by 5 bases, the J end by 4 bases, with 12 bases between. Germline CDR1 KGHSH, CDR2 LQKENI. The chain's CDR3 is CASSSSGTGNTIYF. CDR3 nucleotide sequence: TGTGCCAGCTCATCCAGCGGTACAGGAAACACCATATATTTT.

The V gene is TRBV10-3, the J gene TRBJ2-7; the D gene is possibly TRBD2 (6 bases). The V end lost 6 bases, the J end lost 3 bases, and 12 bases lay between the germline ends. Per germline, CDR1 ENHRY and CDR2 SYGVKD. The CDR3 spans 13 residues. Written as DNA, the CDR3 is TGTGCCATCAGGGCGCGGGAAGACTACGAGCAGTACGTC. Amino acids: CAIRAREDYEQYV.

The V call is TRBV28, the J call TRBJ1-2; D might be TRBD1 (5 bases). CDR3 size: 15 residues. Germline CDR1 is MDHEN and CDR2 is SYDVKM. The ends were cut back, 6 bases at V and 0 bases at J, with 14 bases in the middle. The CDR3 DNA is TGTGCCAGCAGGACGACAGCCCTGTCTAACTATGGCTACACCTTC. Amino acid sequence: CASRTTALSNYGYTF.

J is TRBJ2-1 and V is TRBV7-6; D may be TRBD1 (6 bases). Per germline, CDR1 SGHVS and CDR2 FNYEAQ. This CDR3 contains 15 residues. V dropped 5 bases and J dropped 5 bases, with 16 bases sitting between them. CDR3 nucleotide sequence: TGTGCCAGCAGCATTAACAGGGTTTTTCACAATGAGCAGTTCTTC. Encoded protein: CASSINRVFHNEQFF.

This chain joins TRBV7-9 and TRBJ2-3, with 11 bases identical to TRBD2. The junction had 6 bases not matched to a gene; V was cut back by 5 bases and J by 2 bases. CDR1 is SEHNR and CDR2 is FQNEAQ in the germline V gene (reference sequence). The CDR3 spans 16 residues. CDR3 region: CASSISGGGPTDTQYF. The CDR3 nucleotides read TGTGCCAGCAGCATTAGCGGGGGGGGCCCCACAGATACGCAGTATTTT.

The chain carries TRBV5-1 and TRBJ2-5, with 9 positions matching TRBD1. Germline V gene lookup returns CDR1 SGHRS and CDR2 YFSETQ. V lost 0 bases to trimming and J lost 4 bases; unmatched junction nucleotides: 4. The CDR3 runs 15 residues. Here the CDR3 reads CASSLGQGGSETQYF. In nucleotides, the CDR3 is TGCGCCAGCAGCTTGGGACAGGGGGGGTCAGAGACCCAGTACTTC.

This chain links TRBV6-5 with TRBJ2-2; weak D call: TRBD2 (5 bases). Trimming took off 5 bases at V and 7 bases at J, with 17 bases between the two ends. In germline, CDR1 is MNHEY, CDR2 SVGAGI. This CDR3 has 15 amino acids. In nucleotides, the CDR3 is TGTGCCAGCAGTCCCCAAAGGAGCGGTGGCGGGGAGCTGTTTTTT. This gives the protein CASSPQRSGGGELFF.

This chain connects TRBV5-1 to TRBJ1-2; TRBD1 agrees at 7 bases. V lost 4 bases and J lost 8; bases outside the gene matches: 8. From germline, CDR1 is SGHRS and CDR2 YFSETQ. The CDR3 totals 13 residues. The CDR3 spells CASSPEQGSGYTF. DNA of the CDR3: TGCGCCAGCAGCCCAGAACAGGGGTCGGGCTACACCTTC.

The chain has TRBV30 and TRBJ1-1; D uncertain. The CDR3 spans 14 residues. Germline V CDR1 and CDR2: GTSNPN, SVGIG (reference sequence). V was clipped by 0 bases and J by 1 base, with 9 bases between them. The CDR3 here is CAWSVTPGNTEAFF. The DNA for the CDR3 is TGTGCCTGGAGTGTAACACCGGGGAACACTGAAGCTTTCTTT.

The V call is TRBV5-1, the J call TRBJ2-3; 8 bases align to TRBD1. CDR1 is SGHRS and CDR2 is YFSETQ in the germline V gene. V shed 4 bases and J 2 bases; nucleotides not matched to a gene: 6. CDR3 length equals 15 residues. The CDR3 DNA follows: TGCGCCAGCAGCCTGGCGGGACAGGACACAGATACGCAGTATTTT. It specifies CASSLAGQDTDTQYF. Looking up the rest from reference TRBV5-1 and TRBJ2-3 gives the full variable domain: KAGVTQTPRYLIKTRGQQVTLSCSPISGHRSVSWYQQTPGQGLQFLFEYFSETQRNKGNFPGRFSGRQFSNSRSEMNVSTLELGDSALYLCASSLAGQDTDTQYFGPGTRLTVL.

There are a few counts of this clone. The chain uses TRBV5-3 and TRBJ2-1, with D maybe TRBD2 (6 bases). TRBV5-3 is an ORF, with its function uncertain. This CDR3 has 15 amino acids. Trimming left V 5 bases short and J 9 bases short, with 21 bases between. For the CDR3, the DNA is TGTGCCAGAAGAGGACGGGGGTCCCCCCGCTCTGAGCAGTTCTTC. Amino acids: CARRGRGSPRSEQFF.

This clone was counted a few times. The rearrangement joins TRBV28 to TRBJ2-7, with 7 bases lining up with TRBD1. The junction had 4 bases not matched to a gene; V was cut back by 3 bases and J by 5 bases. CDR1 MDHEN and CDR2 SYDVKM come from the germline V gene. This CDR3 is built from 13 residues. The DNA for the CDR3 is TGTGCCAGCAGTTTCTCGACAGGGAACGAGCAGTACTTC. Translated, it gives CASSFSTGNEQYF.

This chain uses TRBV5-6 with TRBJ1-1; tentative D call: TRBD1 (5 bases). Trimming took off 0 bases at V and 7 bases at J, with 16 bases between the two ends. This CDR3 is built from 15 residues. Germline CDR1 and CDR2: SGHDT and YYEEEE. CDR3 in amino acids: CASSLGGGNRVEAFF. The DNA for the CDR3 is TGTGCCAGCAGCTTGGGTGGGGGGAATCGGGTTGAAGCTTTCTTT.

The CDR3 nucleotides read TGTGCCAGCTCACCAAGGAGGGAGAGCTCCTATAATTCACCCCTCCACTTT. Translated: CASSPRRESSYNSPLHF. This sequence joins TRBV18 and TRBJ1-6; D gene unclear. Germline CDR1 and CDR2: KGHSH and LQKENI. The V end was cut by 2 bases, the J end by 0 bases, with 11 bases between. The CDR3 has 17 amino acids.

In its sample, this clone was seen a few times. J is TRBJ1-5 and V is TRBV7-5. TRBV7-5 is designated a pseudogene. CDR3 length: 16 amino acids. The CDR3 reads CVRSLAPGCSNQPQHF. The CDR3 DNA reads as TGTGTCAGAAGCTTAGCTCCGGGTTGCAGCAATCAGCCCCAGCATTTT.

The CDR3 DNA is TGTGCCAGCAGTTCGGGACAGGACTATAGCAATCAGCCCCAGCATTTT. It yields the protein CASSSGQDYSNQPQHF. This chain joins TRBV6-5 and TRBJ1-5, with TRBD1 matching over 8 bases. Germline values: CDR1 MNHEY, CDR2 SVGAGI. With 4 bases clipped from V and 0 bases from J, the junction kept 5 bases outside the gene matches. CDR3 length equals 16 residues.

The chain carries TRBV5-1 and TRBJ2-1; TRBD1 matches 10 bases. Germline V gene sequence: CDR1 SGHRS, CDR2 YFSETQ. The CDR3 loop spans 15 amino acids. Unmatched junction bases numbered 8, after V lost 4 bases and J lost 7 bases. The CDR3 DNA reads TGCGCCAGCAGCCCGGGACAGGGGATTGGGAATGAGCAGTTCTTC. It translates to CASSPGQGIGNEQFF.

The genes are TRBV4-1 and TRBJ2-7; weak D call: TRBD1 (5 bases). The V gene's germline CDR1 is MGHRA and CDR2 YSYEKL. V was shortened by 4 bases and J by 0 bases, with 13 bases between the two germline ends. The CDR3 contains 15 residues. CDR3: CASSRPDTSSYEQYF. CDR3 bases: TGCGCCAGCAGCCGCCCGGACACGAGCTCCTACGAGCAGTACTTC.

This chain links TRBV2 with TRBJ2-5, with D possibly TRBD2 on 7 matching bases. Germline assignment: CDR1 SNHLY and CDR2 FYNNEI. Trimming left V 6 bases short and J 4 bases short, with 18 bases between. The CDR3 is 15 amino acids. The CDR3 sequence: CASRGGVNKGETQYF. CDR3 DNA sequence: TGTGCCAGCAGAGGGGGGGTCAACAAGGGAGAGACCCAGTACTTC. The full variable domain, rest sourced from reference TRBV2 and TRBJ2-5, is EPEVTQTPSHQVTQMGQEVILRCVPISNHLYFYWYRQILGQKVEFLVSFYNNEISEKSEIFDDQFSVERPDGSNFTLKIRSTKLEDSAMYFCASRGGVNKGETQYFGPGTRLLVL.

The chain combines TRBV7-2 with TRBJ2-1, with TRBD2 identical over 8 bases. From germline, CDR1 is SGHTA and CDR2 FQGNSA. The V segment lost 7 bases and the J segment 6 bases; nucleotides outside the gene matches: 14. CDR3 length equals 16 residues. CDR3 protein: CASNAGGPGAPNEQFF. For the CDR3, the DNA is TGTGCCAGCAATGCGGGGGGACCCGGGGCGCCCAATGAGCAGTTCTTC.

The genes are TRBV7-2 and TRBJ2-7; TRBD1 might be the D (6 bases). This CDR3 has 14 amino acids. V dropped 0 bases and J dropped 5 bases, with 11 bases sitting between them. Germline V CDR1 and CDR2: SGHTA, FQGNSA. The CDR3 coding sequence is TGTGCCAGCAGCTTAGCCACAGGGAACCACGAGCAGTACGTC. Translated: CASSLATGNHEQYV.

This clone turned up a few times. V is TRBV7-2 and J is TRBJ1-1; D gene unclear. Germline lookup yields CDR1 SGHTA and CDR2 FQGNSA. This CDR3 has 14 residues. The V end was cut by 5 bases, the J end by 7 bases, with 17 bases between. CDR3 bases: TGTGCCAGCAGCCTTCAGATATTGCCATTTGAAGCTTTCTTT. This translates into CASSLQILPFEAFF.

CDR3 sequence: CASSLTDRDNEQFF. CDR3 DNA sequence: TGTGCCAGCAGTCTAACGGACAGGGATAATGAGCAGTTCTTC. V usage is TRBV28 and J usage is TRBJ2-1; 8 bases align to TRBD1. The CDR3 spans 14 residues. The trim removed 5 bases at V and 7 bases at J, leaving 7 bases unmatched. Germline V gives CDR1 MDHEN, CDR2 SYDVKM.

This clone turned up a few times. This chain uses TRBV4-3 with TRBJ2-7, with D unresolved. Trimming cost V 1 base and J 1 base, with 8 bases left between them. CDR3 length: 14 amino acids. Germline V CDR1 and CDR2: LGHNA, YSLEER. The CDR3 loop reads CASSQVAGSYEQYF. The DNA for the CDR3 is TGCGCCAGCAGCCAAGTAGCCGGTTCCTACGAGCAGTACTTC.

The CDR3 region has the DNA TGTGCCAGTAGTATTGGACAGGTCTCTGGAAACACCATATATTTT. As protein: CASSIGQVSGNTIYF. This chain uses TRBV19 with TRBJ1-3; TRBD1 matches at 7 bases. The CDR3 extends over 15 amino acids. Germline loops: CDR1 LNHDA, CDR2 SQIVND (reference sequence). J lost 0 bases, V lost 3 bases, and 2 bases had no gene match.

The chain carries TRBV5-1 and TRBJ1-1; D might be TRBD1 (5 bases). Deletions cut 2 bases from V and 1 base from J, with 9 bases between. This CDR3 comprises 14 residues. Germline CDR1 and CDR2: SGHRS and YFSETQ. CDR3 protein: CASSFLQGNTEAFF. DNA of the CDR3: TGCGCCAGCAGCTTTCTCCAGGGGAACACTGAAGCTTTCTTT.

The rearrangement joins TRBV5-1 to TRBJ2-1, with 8 bases matching TRBD1. Germline V gives CDR1 SGHRS, CDR2 YFSETQ. The length of the CDR3 is 16 residues. Trimming at V came to 0 bases and at J to 3 bases, leaving 5 bases not matched to a gene. For the CDR3, the DNA is TGCGCCAGCAGCTTGGCCGGAGGACAGGGCTACAATGAGCAGTTCTTC. This sequence encodes CASSLAGGQGYNEQFF.

The chain's CDR3 is CASSPSGTVPRGELFF. For the CDR3, the DNA is TGTGCCAGCTCACCGAGTGGGACAGTCCCAAGAGGGGAGCTGTTTTTT. The gene calls are TRBV18 and TRBJ2-2, with 7 bases that match TRBD1. The trim removed 3 bases at V and 8 bases at J, leaving 12 bases unmatched. Germline CDR1 is KGHSH and CDR2 is LQKENI. The CDR3 spans 16 residues.

The sample holds one count of this clone. This chain connects TRBV7-9 to TRBJ2-5; TRBD1 agrees at 9 bases. This CDR3 has 17 amino acids. The junction had 9 bases not matched to a gene; V was cut back by 1 base and J by 3 bases. Germline V CDR1 and CDR2: SEHNR, FQNEAQ (reference sequence). Here the CDR3 DNA reads TGTGCCAGCAGCTTAGGAGTACTGGACAGGGGTGAAGAGACCCAGTACTTC. It encodes CASSLGVLDRGEETQYF. Combining the CDR3 with reference TRBV7-9 and TRBJ2-5 gives the whole variable domain DTGVSQNPRHKITKRGQNVTFRCDPISEHNRLYWYRQTLGQGPEFLTYFQNEAQLEKSRLLSDRFSAERPKGSFSTLEIQRTEQGDSAMYLCASSLGVLDRGEETQYFGPGTRLLVL.

This chain uses TRBV28 with TRBJ2-5; 8 nucleotides line up with TRBD1. The CDR3 runs 14 residues. Germline values: CDR1 MDHEN, CDR2 SYDVKM. J was trimmed by 4 bases and V by 4 bases; bases with no gene match: 5. In DNA form, the CDR3 reads TGTGCCAGCAGTTCCCCGGACAGGGTAGAGACCCAGTACTTC. Protein product: CASSSPDRVETQYF.

The rearrangement uses TRBV4-2 and TRBJ2-3; TRBD2 matches at 11 bases. The CDR3 has 17 amino acids. Germline V gene data show CDR1 as LGHNA and CDR2 as YNFKEQ. V trimming: 3 bases; J trimming: 2 bases; junction bases outside the gene matches: 7. DNA for the CDR3: TGTGCCAGCAGCCAGAGACTAGCGGGGATTGCCACAGATACGCAGTATTTT. Translating gives CASSQRLAGIATDTQYF.